This is a list of T cell receptor beta chains from one sample in a study of OX40 agonist ivuxolimab in advanced cancers. Assay: immunoSEQ multiplex PCR; the TCRdb copy retains only in-frame clones and omits some. This sample has about 82,000 clones; roughly 89% occur once, and the top ten carry around 0.7%. The sample in question was CD4+ or CD8+ T cells sorted from blood, obtained in a trial of the OX40 agonist ivuxolimab. Receptor source: an adult with an advanced solid tumor such as melanoma, head and neck, liver or kidney cancer. Each CDR3 is given with its conserved first and last residue.

TRBV30,13,CACTDGSGNTIYF
TRBV10-3,16,CAISESAGRLGTEAFF
TRBV9,14,CASSTRQTRDGYTF
TRBV5-1,14,CASSLAGTGAEQFF
TRBV18,15,CASSPKHGGNTEAFF
TRBV11-3,15,CASSLDGTGEDEQYF
TRBV6-1,15,CASMGTFPFTDTQYF
TRBV19,13,CAVLAGANNEQFF
TRBV4-2,16,CASSPSSGTANYGYTF
TRBV5-6,15,CASSLGGQGTQPQHF
TRBV7-6,15,CASSLLRSLRETQYF
TRBV4-1,15,CASSQDERFQETQYF
TRBV7-2,14,CASSLVRGDTEAFF
TRBV6-5,16,CASSYSRPPGTDTQYF
TRBV19,13,CASRGAPVYEQYF
TRBV30,12,CASSGGGDEQYF
TRBV19,12,CASSSRRDEQFF
TRBV5-4,15,CASSLGGLLNTEAFF
TRBV6-5,15,CASSYTVTSTDTQYF
TRBV18,15,CASSPTGSDNQPQHF
TRBV4-1,15,CASSPRQGNRYEQYF
TRBV5-6,16,CASSLFALSGANVLTF
TRBV6-5,11,CASRQNYGYTF
TRBV7-9,14,CASSFSSSYNEQFF
TRBV6-1,12,CASSDRHYGYTF
TRBV7-3,13,CASSLTSAYEQFF
TRBV2,14,CASGSSGISYEQYF
TRBV30,14,CAWRRLGNTGELFF
TRBV29-1,13,CSVAPTGGQGYTF
TRBV6-1,16,CASSEIEAISTDTQYF
TRBV10-3,13,CAISPDVYQPQHF
TRBV5-1,13,CASSGGLYNEQFF
TRBV5-1,14,CASSPGQGRYEQYF
TRBV10-1,14,CASSQQQGSEKLFF
TRBV9,17,CASSPRGSGRATGELFF
TRBV18,16,CASSAESQGLDTEAFF
TRBV5-4,16,CASSLVAGTGGYEQYF
TRBV5-1,16,CASSLGVDSNTDTQYF
TRBV7-3,16,CASSSALAGVADTQYF
TRBV7-9,16,CASSLDVGSVSKGYTF
TRBV5-4,13,CASSLYHSYEQYF
TRBV5-1,16,CASSPGGPSSGNTIYF
TRBV25-1,13,CASSLSPNEKLFF
TRBV4-2,16,CASSQGTGGLREKLFF
TRBV14,11,CASSQGYEQYF
TRBV19,14,CASSKRREDTEAFF
TRBV18,13,CASSPGTGDEQYF
TRBV30,12,CAWNLGPDGYTF
TRBV7-3,13,CASRGSMGTEAFF